The sequence of this T cell receptor beta chain was determined in a study of PD-L1 blockade in urothelial cancer. V dropped 1 base and J dropped 7 bases, with 10 bases sitting between them. The CDR3 is 13 amino acids. From germline, CDR1 is MDHEN and CDR2 SYDVKM. Time point given: peripheral blood 6 weeks after treatment start. Sequencing used immunoSEQ multiplex PCR; TCRdb keeps in-frame clones, though not all of them. This sample has 35,000 to 45,000 clones, with roughly 84% found just once. The source material was PBMCs, sampled around atezolizumab (anti-PD-L1) treatment. The chain is built from TRBV28 and TRBJ1-2; no firm D call. The receptor comes from an older man with urothelial cancer. CDR3 DNA sequence: TGTGCCAGCAGTTTATCCGCAGATTTTGGCTACACCTTC. It yields the protein CASSLSADFGYTF.